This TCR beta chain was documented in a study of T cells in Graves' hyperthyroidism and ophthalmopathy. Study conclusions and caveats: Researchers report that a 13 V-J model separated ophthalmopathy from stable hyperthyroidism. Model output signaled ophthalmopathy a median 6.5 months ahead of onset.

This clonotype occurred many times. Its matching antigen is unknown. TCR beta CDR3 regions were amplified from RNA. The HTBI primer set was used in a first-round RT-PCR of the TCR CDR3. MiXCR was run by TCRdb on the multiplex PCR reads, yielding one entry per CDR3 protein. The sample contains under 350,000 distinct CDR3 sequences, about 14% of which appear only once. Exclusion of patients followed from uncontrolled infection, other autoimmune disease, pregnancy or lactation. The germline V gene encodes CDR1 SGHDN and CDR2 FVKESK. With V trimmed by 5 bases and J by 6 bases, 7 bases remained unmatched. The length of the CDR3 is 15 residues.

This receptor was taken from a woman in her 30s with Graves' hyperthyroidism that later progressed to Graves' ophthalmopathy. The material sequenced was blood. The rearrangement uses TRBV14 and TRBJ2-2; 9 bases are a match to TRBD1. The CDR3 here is CASSVGQGRSGELFF. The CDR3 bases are TGTGCCAGCAGCGTGGGACAGGGAAGGTCCGGGGAGCTGTTTTTT.